This TCR beta chain was obtained from a study of control samples from healthy donors and cancer patients. Method: immunoSEQ multiplex PCR; TCRdb's copy keeps in-frame clones and lacks some. Of roughly 130,000 clones listed, just over 90% are singletons. The TCR sequence derives from a man between 45 and 60 years old with head and neck cancer. Sample: PBMCs.

CDR3: CASSQRTGDDYGYTF. CDR3 DNA: TGCGCCAGCAGCCAACGGACAGGAGACGATTATGGCTACACCTTC. The chain couples TRBV4-3 to TRBJ1-2; 7 nucleotides agree with TRBD1. Trimming cost V 2 bases and J 5 bases; bases outside gene matches: 8. The CDR3 covers 15 residues. Germline V gene sequence: CDR1 LGHNA, CDR2 YSLEER.